The 25 T cell receptor beta chains given below trace back to one sample, sequenced in a study of monozygotic twins with inflammatory bowel disease. TCRdb re-called the 5' RACE reads and catalogs CDR3 proteins one per entry, DNA excluded. There are hundreds of thousands of distinct CDR3 sequences in the sample, with 5.5% to 6.5% held by the top ten. The material sequenced was blood. The origin of the receptors is a human donor with ulcerative colitis or Crohn's disease, or a healthy co-twin of an affected twin (not recorded which).

The CDR3 region is CSGGARGGPETQYF. This chain uses TRBV29-1 with TRBJ2-5; no DNA is available, so the TRBD1 call from TCRdb remains unchecked. Germline loops: CDR1 SQVTM, CDR2 ANQGSEA. CDR3 size: 14 residues.

The rearrangement links TRBV4-3 to TRBJ2-2; the TCRdb D gene call, TRBD2, has no DNA to confirm it. CDR3 length equals 17 residues. Germline CDR1 and CDR2: LGHNA and YSLEER. CDR3 region: CASSQGGLAGFTGELFF.

The chain links TRBV7-3 to TRBJ2-5; with no DNA, the TCRdb D assignment of TRBD1 cannot be verified. This CDR3 is built from 15 residues. Germline V gene lookup returns CDR1 SGHTA and CDR2 FQGTGA. This CDR3 reads CASSLAVGGQETQYF.

The chain links TRBV6-2 or TRBV6-3 to TRBJ2-4. The CDR3 is made up of 16 amino acids. In germline, CDR1 is MNHEY, CDR2 SVGEGT. This CDR3 is CASSQDGGTAKNIQYF.

The rearrangement joins TRBV9 to TRBJ2-1; there is no DNA to check the TCRdb D call of TRBD1. The CDR3 is 20 residues long. Germline loops: CDR1 SGDLS, CDR2 YYNGEE. CDR3 protein: CASSVVTSGPMSFSYNEQFF.

The chain's CDR3 is CASNRGNQPQHF. V gene TRBV12-3 or TRBV12-4 combines with J gene TRBJ1-5; absent DNA, TCRdb's TRBD1 call cannot be checked. CDR3 length: 12 amino acids.

The chain couples TRBV20-1 to TRBJ2-3. This CDR3 has 15 residues. CDR1 and CDR2 (germline): DFQATT, SNEGSKA (reference sequence). CDR3 region: CSARLNFGGTDTQYF.

V usage is TRBV28 and J usage is TRBJ2-6; checking the TCRdb D call of TRBD1 is not possible without DNA. Germline values: CDR1 MDHEN, CDR2 SYDVKM. The CDR3 length is 17 residues. The chain's CDR3 is CASSLWGTRLGANVLTF. The whole variable domain, filled in from reference TRBV28 and TRBJ2-6, reads DVKVTQSSRYLVKRTGEKVFLECVQDMDHENMFWYRQDPGLGLRLIYFSYDVKMKEKGDIPEGYSVSREKKERFSLILESASTNQTSMYLCASSLWGTRLGANVLTFGAGSRLTVL.

The CDR3 spells CASRQGSGGEKLFF. The chain recombines TRBV12-3 or TRBV12-4 with TRBJ1-4; the TRBD1 assignment by TCRdb is unverifiable without DNA. This CDR3 has 14 amino acids.

J is TRBJ1-5 and V is TRBV18. The CDR3 is 13 residues long. Germline CDR1 reads KGHSH; CDR2 reads LQKENI. The chain's CDR3 is CASRVGGHQPQHF. Filled out from reference TRBV18 and TRBJ1-5, the complete variable domain reads NAGVMQNPRHLVRRRGQEARLRCSPMKGHSHVYWYRQLPEEGLKFMVYLQKENIIDESGMPKERFSAEFPKEGPSILRIQQVVRGDSAAYFCASRVGGHQPQHFGDGTRLSIL.

The genes are TRBV5-1 and TRBJ2-5; TCRdb lists TRBD1, though no DNA is available to test this call. CDR1 SGHRS and CDR2 YFSETQ come from the germline V gene. CDR3 length equals 15 residues. CDR3 loop: CASSLLSRGIETQYF.

The chain recombines TRBV4-3 with TRBJ1-1; TCRdb selects TRBD1, and the lack of DNA leaves this call unchecked. The CDR3 runs 16 residues. The germline V gene has CDR1 LGHNA and CDR2 YSLEER. The CDR3 sequence is CASSQGFGAKGTEAFF.

The chain uses TRBV2 and TRBJ1-3; TCRdb's D gene call, TRBD1, goes unchecked for lack of DNA. Germline CDR1 SNHLY, CDR2 FYNNEI. The CDR3 extends over 15 amino acids. CDR3 sequence: CASSETGISGNTIYF.

The V call is TRBV3-1, the J call TRBJ1-3; the TCRdb D gene call, TRBD1, has no DNA to confirm it. The CDR3 spans 13 residues. In germline, CDR1 is LGHDT, CDR2 YNNKEL (reference sequence). CDR3: CASIRQGGNTIYF.

The rearrangement joins TRBV29-1 to TRBJ2-1; TCRdb reports TRBD1, a call that lacks DNA to check it against. The CDR3 spans 13 residues. Germline V gene sequence: CDR1 SQVTM, CDR2 ANQGSEA. The CDR3 sequence: CSVGGRAYNEQFF.

V and J are TRBV20-1 and TRBJ1-2; checking the TCRdb D call of TRBD1 is not possible without DNA. CDR1 is DFQATT, CDR2 SNEGSKA, per germline (reference sequence). The CDR3 has 16 amino acids. Here the CDR3 reads CSARSGTGTYNYGYTF.

The V and J genes are TRBV7-8 and TRBJ2-5; without DNA, the TCRdb call of TRBD1 cannot be checked. Germline V gene data show CDR1 as SGHVS and CDR2 as FQNEAQ. The CDR3 is 15 amino acids. CDR3 residues: CASTDPDRGGETQYF.

CDR3 sequence reads: CASSYPRPGKSYNEQFF. V is TRBV6-2 or TRBV6-3 and J is TRBJ2-1; the D call of TRBD1 rests on TCRdb alone, since no DNA is present to check it. The CDR3 extends over 17 amino acids. Germline V CDR1 and CDR2: MNHEY, SVGEGT.

The chain combines TRBV6-1 with TRBJ1-1. CDR1 and CDR2 (germline): MNHNS, SASEGT. This CDR3 has 16 amino acids. CDR3: CASSQTWGGVNTEAFF.

V is TRBV12-3 or TRBV12-4 and J is TRBJ1-1; no DNA is available, so the TRBD1 call from TCRdb remains unchecked. CDR3 length: 16 amino acids. The CDR3 loop is CASSLYGGLVNTEAFF.

V usage is TRBV29-1 and J usage is TRBJ2-7; TCRdb reports TRBD2, a call that lacks DNA to check it against. This CDR3 contains 14 residues. Germline CDR1 SQVTM, CDR2 ANQGSEA. The CDR3 sequence: CSVTGGGRTYEQYF.

The rearrangement joins TRBV12-3 or TRBV12-4 to TRBJ2-2; the TCRdb call, TRBD2, lacks DNA for checking. The CDR3 runs to 11 residues. CDR3 in amino acids: CASTRVGELFF.

The rearrangement uses TRBV7-8 and TRBJ2-1. Germline loops: CDR1 SGHVS, CDR2 FQNEAQ. The CDR3 totals 14 residues. The CDR3 here is CASSLKGIYNEQFF. The full variable domain, rest sourced from reference TRBV7-8 and TRBJ2-1, is GAGVSQSPRYKVAKRGQDVALRCDPISGHVSLFWYQQALGQGPEFLTYFQNEAQLDKSGLPSDRFFAERPEGSVSTLKIQRTQQEDSAVYLCASSLKGIYNEQFFGPGTRLTVL.

The chain is built from TRBV6-1 and TRBJ2-5; TCRdb picks TRBD1, but there is no DNA to check that call. CDR3 length equals 13 residues. The germline V gene encodes CDR1 MNHNS and CDR2 SASEGT. The CDR3 spells CASKGSFGETQYF.

The chain uses TRBV7-3 and TRBJ1-5; TCRdb selects TRBD1, and the lack of DNA leaves this call unchecked. This CDR3 has 18 residues. The germline CDR1 and CDR2 sequences are SGHTA and FQGTGA. CDR3 protein: CASSPRAGRDFGYQPQHF. Full variable domain (outside the CDR3, taken from reference TRBV7-3 and TRBJ1-5): GAGVSQTPSNKVTEKGKYVELRCDPISGHTALYWYRQSLGQGPEFLIYFQGTGAADDSGLPNDRFFAVRPEGSVSTLKIQRTERGDSAVYLCASSPRAGRDFGYQPQHFGDGTRLSIL.